The 29 T cell receptor beta chains below were found in one sample sequenced in a study of graft-versus-host responses after intestinal transplantation. The protocol was immunoSEQ multiplex PCR, while the TCRdb copy is restricted to in-frame clones and leaves out a portion. The sample lists about 39,000 clones, roughly 93% seen once, with 3.6% in the top ten. The specimen was PBMCs, collected less than 750 days after intestinal transplantation. The receptors were gathered from a human patient who received an intestinal transplant, so some T cells may come from the graft donor.

This sequence joins TRBV29-1 and TRBJ2-1; D may match TRBD1 or TRBD2 (5 bases each). V was clipped by 5 bases and J by 4 bases, with 15 bases between them. Germline V gives CDR1 SQVTM, CDR2 ANQGSEA. This CDR3 comprises 14 residues. CDR3 amino acids: CSVSGTVTYNEQFF. The CDR3 DNA sequence: TGCAGCGTTTCGGGGACGGTAACGTACAATGAGCAGTTCTTC.

The chain employs TRBV5-1 and TRBJ2-7; D gene unclear. With 5 bases removed from V and 0 bases from J, the gap between germline ends came to 9 bases. Germline CDR1 reads SGHRS; CDR2 reads YFSETQ. The CDR3 has 13 residues. The CDR3, as DNA: TGCGCCAGCAGTGGGCAAAACTCCTACGAGCAGTACTTC. This translates into CASSGQNSYEQYF.

This clone was counted a few times. This rearrangement joins TRBV5-1 to TRBJ2-1; D not resolved. The germline V gene encodes CDR1 SGHRS and CDR2 YFSETQ. V was trimmed by 0 bases and J by 7 bases, leaving 17 bases between them. The CDR3 covers 16 residues. The CDR3 DNA reads as TGCGCCAGCAGCTTGGATCTGGGCGACTTCGGGAATGAGCAGTTCTTC. The encoded protein is CASSLDLGDFGNEQFF.

The chain couples TRBV10-1 to TRBJ2-1; D might be TRBD2 (5 bases). Germline loops: CDR1 WNHNN, CDR2 SYGVQD (reference sequence). V shed 2 bases and J shed 0 bases, with 11 bases lying between them. The CDR3 length is 16 residues. CDR3 sequence: CASSENTGISYNEQFF. DNA for the CDR3: TGCGCCAGCAGTGAGAACACGGGGATCTCCTACAATGAGCAGTTCTTC.

The chain carries TRBV19 and TRBJ2-3; 8 positions match TRBD1. The germline CDR1 and CDR2 sequences are LNHDA and SQIVND (reference sequence). V lost 8 bases to trimming and J lost 4 bases; unmatched junction nucleotides: 8. The CDR3 has 14 residues. DNA of the CDR3: TGTGCCAGTGGGAGACAGGGGAGGTCAGATACGCAGTATTTT. Encoded protein: CASGRQGRSDTQYF.

Of note for this clone: In the same sample, other DNA sequences code for this CDR3. This rearrangement joins TRBV7-3 to TRBJ2-2, with 8 positions matching TRBD1. The germline V gene has CDR1 SGHTA and CDR2 FQGTGA. The CDR3 has 14 amino acids. V shed 8 bases, J shed 4 bases, and the junction held 6 bases outside the gene matches. CDR3: CASGQGEGTGELFF. The CDR3 DNA is TGTGCCAGCGGACAGGGAGAGGGCACCGGGGAGCTGTTTTTT.

The V and J genes are TRBV7-3 and TRBJ2-7; D call uncertain. Trimming took off 4 bases at V and 6 bases at J, with 7 bases between the two ends. This CDR3 has 11 residues. Germline values: CDR1 SGHTA, CDR2 FQGTGA. The CDR3 DNA reads TGTGCCAGCAGCTCTGGGCTCGAGCAGTACTTC. Translation gives CASSSGLEQYF.

The CDR3 sequence: CASSQTRGLAGGDYEQYF. CDR3 bases: TGCGCCAGCAGTCAAACTCGGGGACTAGCGGGAGGGGACTACGAGCAGTACTTC. The chain combines TRBV10-2 with TRBJ2-7; TRBD2 agrees at 16 bases. V dropped 5 bases and J dropped 3; count of bases not matched to a gene: 10. The CDR3 consists of 18 residues. Germline V gives CDR1 WSHSY, CDR2 SAAADI.

This clone was seen only once. The chain combines TRBV5-6 with TRBJ2-5; unclear D gene. Between the trimmed V and J ends, which lost 0 bases and 2 bases, there was a span of 2 bases. The CDR3 contains 12 residues. CDR1 SGHDT and CDR2 YYEEEE come from the germline V gene. The CDR3 here is CASSLDQETQYF. CDR3 DNA: TGTGCCAGCAGCTTGGATCAAGAGACCCAGTACTTC. The variable domain in full, with the rest retrieved from reference TRBV5-6 and TRBJ2-5, is DAGVTQSPTHLIKTRGQQVTLRCSPKSGHDTVSWYQQALGQGPQFIFQYYEEEERQRGNFPDRFSGHQFPNYSSELNVNALLLGDSALYLCASSLDQETQYFGPGTRLLVL.

This chain joins TRBV2 and TRBJ1-4, with TRBD1 matching over 8 bases. Germline assignment: CDR1 SNHLY and CDR2 FYNNEI. The CDR3 totals 14 residues. V lost 8 bases and J lost 7; bases outside the gene matches: 9. This chain's CDR3 is CASHRGDWIEKLFF. For the CDR3, the DNA is TGTGCCAGCCACAGGGGGGATTGGATTGAAAAACTGTTTTTT.

V is TRBV6-5 and J is TRBJ2-1, with 9 bases matching TRBD1. Per the germline V gene, CDR1 is MNHEY and CDR2 is SVGAGI. V lost 6 bases and J lost 5; bases outside the gene matches: 8. The CDR3 is made up of 15 amino acids. CDR3 region: CASSLGTGTNNEQFF. For the CDR3, the DNA is TGTGCCAGCAGCCTGGGGACAGGGACTAACAATGAGCAGTTCTTC.

This chain links TRBV7-9 with TRBJ1-4; D possibly corresponds to TRBD1 (6 bases). In germline, CDR1 is SEHNR, CDR2 FQNEAQ (reference sequence). Trimming cost V 4 bases and J 6 bases, with 12 bases left between them. The CDR3 has 14 amino acids. The CDR3 DNA is TGTGCCAGCAGCTCTGGGGGCGCGGATGAAAAACTGTTTTTT. As protein: CASSSGGADEKLFF. Supplemented by reference TRBV7-9 and TRBJ1-4, the full variable domain reads DTGVSQNPRHKITKRGQNVTFRCDPISEHNRLYWYRQTLGQGPEFLTYFQNEAQLEKSRLLSDRFSAERPKGSFSTLEIQRTEQGDSAMYLCASSSGGADEKLFFGSGTQLSVL.

This sequence joins TRBV6-1 and TRBJ1-5; 10 positions agree with TRBD1. The CDR3 totals 15 residues. V shed 8 bases, J shed 2 bases, and the junction held 6 bases outside the gene matches. Germline V lookup: CDR1 MNHNS, CDR2 SASEGT. The CDR3 loop reads CASRDRGRGNQPQHF. CDR3 nucleotides: TGTGCCAGCCGGGACAGGGGAAGGGGCAATCAGCCCCAGCATTTT.

The chain uses TRBV10-3 and TRBJ2-1; 13 nucleotides agree with TRBD2. The CDR3 totals 17 residues. Germline V CDR1 and CDR2: ENHRY, SYGVKD. V dropped 10 bases and J dropped 0; count of bases not matched to a gene: 9. CDR3 DNA sequence: TGTGCCACCGGGACTAGCGGGGCTTCGAGCTCCTACAATGAGCAGTTCTTC. Translating it yields CATGTSGASSSYNEQFF.

The chain recombines TRBV6-5 with TRBJ1-6, with D unresolved. This CDR3 is built from 15 residues. CDR1 and CDR2 from the germline V gene are MNHEY and SVGAGI. V was trimmed by 3 bases and J by 6 bases, leaving 12 bases between them. The CDR3: CASSYTTRLNSPLHF. The DNA of the CDR3 is TGTGCCAGCAGTTATACCACCCGACTTAATTCACCCCTCCACTTT.

This sequence joins TRBV28 and TRBJ1-2; D not certain. Germline-derived CDR1 and CDR2 are MDHEN and SYDVKM. This CDR3 spans 12 amino acids. V was cut by 5 bases and J by 4 bases, with 8 bases left in between. The CDR3 nucleotides are TGTGCCAGCAGTATGGGCGCCTATGGCTACACCTTC. This codes for CASSMGAYGYTF.

The CDR3 loop reads CASSDSRYGELFF. CDR3 nucleotide sequence: TGTGCCAGCAGTGATTCTAGATACGGGGAGCTGTTTTTT. J is TRBJ2-2 and V is TRBV2; no definite D call. Trimming removed 3 bases from V and 7 bases from J, with 9 bases in between. This CDR3 contains 13 residues. Germline CDR1 and CDR2: SNHLY and FYNNEI.

The chain uses TRBV25-1 and TRBJ2-7; 8 bases line up with TRBD1. V was pared by 7 bases and J by 5 bases, with 13 bases of the junction left unmatched. This CDR3 comprises 15 residues. CDR1 MGHDK and CDR2 SYGVNS come from the germline V gene. As DNA, the CDR3 is TGTGCCAGCAACGATTTAGACAGGGGTTTGGACGAGCAGTACTTC. Translation gives CASNDLDRGLDEQYF.

The gene calls are TRBV6-5 and TRBJ2-7; TRBD2 matches at 7 bases. This CDR3 spans 12 amino acids. Germline lookup yields CDR1 MNHEY and CDR2 SVGAGI. Trimming took 9 bases from V and 1 from J; bases not matched to a gene: 3. The DNA of the CDR3 is TGTGCCAGTTGGGGAGGGTCCTACGAGCAGTACTTC. Its translation: CASWGGSYEQYF.

The chain combines TRBV5-4 with TRBJ2-7; 11 nucleotides match TRBD2. The germline gives CDR1 SGHNT, CDR2 YYREEE (reference sequence). The CDR3 sequence is 15 residues long. V gave up 4 bases and J gave up 3 bases; unmatched junction bases: 6. CDR3 DNA: TGTGCCAGCAGCGATAGCGGGGGGGACGACTACGAGCAGTACTTC. Residues: CASSDSGGDDYEQYF.

The chain links TRBV7-9 to TRBJ1-2; maybe TRBD1 (6 bases). The CDR3 is 16 amino acids. Trimming shortened V by 5 bases and J by 0 bases, and 16 bases separated the two germline ends. From germline, CDR1 is SEHNR and CDR2 FQNEAQ (reference sequence). Written as DNA, the CDR3 is TGTGCCAGCAGCCCCGCGGACAGTAGAGCTAACTATGGCTACACCTTC. This gives the protein CASSPADSRANYGYTF.

The rearrangement links TRBV28 to TRBJ2-5; 9 bases align to TRBD2. With the DNA end fitting TRBJ2-7 better, the J assignment may be wrong. The CDR3 consists of 17 residues. CDR1 is MDHEN, CDR2 SYDVKM, per germline. In DNA form, the CDR3 reads TGTGCCAGCAGTTCGGAGGGGCTAGCGGGGAGGGGCTACGAGCAGTACTTC. It encodes CASSSEGLAGRGYEQYF.

The V gene is TRBV6-1, the J gene TRBJ1-1; D is undetermined. Per germline, CDR1 MNHNS and CDR2 SASEGT. This CDR3 is 12 amino acids long. V was shortened by 1 base and J by 3 bases, with 3 bases between the two germline ends. The CDR3 reads CASSEVYTEAFF. CDR3 coding DNA: TGTGCCAGCAGTGAAGTCTACACTGAAGCTTTCTTT.

The V call is TRBV27, the J call TRBJ2-1, with 9 nucleotides matching TRBD2. Germline V lookup: CDR1 MNHEY, CDR2 SMNVEV (reference sequence). The CDR3 consists of 15 residues. With V trimmed by 0 bases and J by 7 bases, 4 bases remained unmatched. DNA for the CDR3: TGTGCCAGCAGTTTATCTCTAGCGGGGAATAATGAGCAGTTCTTC. As protein: CASSLSLAGNNEQFF.

V is TRBV5-1 and J is TRBJ2-7; D gene unclear. V was shortened by 2 bases and J by 4 bases, with 28 bases between the two germline ends. The germline CDR1 and CDR2 sequences are SGHRS and YFSETQ. This CDR3 has 19 residues. The CDR3 spells CASSFFSRTAAQKPYEQYF. CDR3 sequence (DNA): TGCGCCAGCAGCTTTTTTAGTCGAACGGCCGCCCAAAAACCATACGAGCAGTACTTC.

The rearrangement uses TRBV18 and TRBJ1-2, with no clear D. Per the germline V gene, CDR1 is KGHSH and CDR2 is LQKENI. The CDR3 loop spans 11 amino acids. Deletions cut 4 bases from V and 7 bases from J, with 7 bases between. DNA of the CDR3: TGTGCCAGCTCACAGGGATCTGGCTACACCTTC. Protein: CASSQGSGYTF.

The chain links TRBV2 to TRBJ2-5, with D uncertain. This CDR3 contains 12 residues. The V and J ends lost 7 bases and 1 base respectively, with 7 bases between them. Germline CDR1 is SNHLY and CDR2 is FYNNEI. CDR3 sequence: CASMYGQETQYF. DNA for the CDR3: TGTGCCAGCATGTACGGCCAAGAGACCCAGTACTTC.

The chain combines TRBV6-6 with TRBJ2-7; no definite D call. The V end lost 4 bases, the J end lost 0 bases, and 7 bases lay between the germline ends. The germline gives CDR1 MNHNY, CDR2 SVGAGI (reference sequence). The CDR3 length is 13 residues. The DNA of the CDR3 is TGTGCCAGCAGTTTAACTATCTCCTACGAGCAGTACTTC. Translation: CASSLTISYEQYF.

The chain joins TRBV4-1 to TRBJ1-4, with 8 bases identical to TRBD1. After removal of 4 bases from V and 10 bases from J, the junction contained 11 bases not matched to a gene. Germline V gives CDR1 MGHRA, CDR2 YSYEKL. The CDR3 covers 15 residues. The CDR3 region is CASSLHRGFVIKLFF. CDR3 nucleotide sequence: TGCGCCAGCAGCCTCCACAGGGGGTTTGTCATAAAACTGTTTTTT.